The T cell receptor beta chain under discussion was sequenced for a study of T cell repertoires in cytomegalovirus infection. Study summary: Signatures in public TCR beta sequences pointed to both CMV infection and matching HLA type. The study's findings and limits: It was HLA-C-restricted CMV-specific TCR beta clonotypes that dominated the response ex vivo.

V was pared by 7 bases and J by 0 bases, with 16 bases between. This CDR3 comprises 16 residues. Germline values: CDR1 MNHNY, CDR2 SVGAGI (reference sequence). This clonotype was picked up many times. Its antigen is not known. A single record per CDR3 protein comes from TCRdb applying MiXCR to the reads. Of some 300,000 distinct CDR3 sequences in the sample, about a tenth were seen once. The chain joins TRBV6-6 to TRBJ2-1, with D tentatively TRBD2 (6 bases). This receptor was obtained from a human donor in good health (CMV status not recorded). Some clones in this sample may be carry-over from other donors' samples. Source material: PBMCs. CDR3 DNA: TGTGCCAGCACCTACGGGGCGGGGAGCTCCTACAATGAGCAGTTCTTC. Amino acids: CASTYGAGSSYNEQFF.